The 28 T cell receptor beta chains below were found in one sample sequenced in a study of cytomegalovirus exposure and HLA in healthy donors. PCR employed 60 Vbeta and 13 Jbeta primers. Data came from immunoSEQ multiplex PCR; TCRdb stores just in-frame clones and leaves some out. The table has some 190,000 clones, roughly 77% seen once. The sequenced sample was PBMCs. Receptor source: a woman aged 45-59 years in good health and CMV-seronegative.

The V gene is TRBV27, the J gene TRBJ2-7; the D gene is possibly TRBD2 (5 bases). Germline values: CDR1 MNHEY, CDR2 SMNVEV (reference sequence). V was shortened by 3 bases and J by 6 bases, with 18 bases between the two germline ends. The CDR3 sequence is 15 residues long. DNA for the CDR3: TGTGCCAGCAGTTTTTTGAGGGCGGGCGAGGGCGAGCAGTACTTC. Translating it yields CASSFLRAGEGEQYF.

This chain links TRBV7-2 with TRBJ1-5, with D maybe TRBD1 (5 bases). Germline CDR1 is SGHTA and CDR2 is FQGNSA. The V end was cut by 0 bases, the J end by 1 base, with 10 bases between. The CDR3 is 16 amino acids. The CDR3 loop reads CASSLAGVGSNQPQHF. CDR3 coding DNA: TGTGCCAGCAGCTTAGCAGGGGTCGGGAGCAATCAGCCCCAGCATTTT.

The gene calls are TRBV7-9 and TRBJ1-5; 11 bases map to TRBD1. Germline V lookup: CDR1 SEHNR, CDR2 FQNEAQ (reference sequence). Losses at the gene ends were 6 bases for V and 5 bases for J; bases not matched to a gene: 6. The CDR3 runs to 15 residues. The DNA of the CDR3 is TGTGCCAGCAGTCCGGGACAGGGGGTAGATCAGCCCCAGCATTTT. This sequence encodes CASSPGQGVDQPQHF. Filled out from reference TRBV7-9 and TRBJ1-5, the complete variable domain reads DTGVSQNPRHKITKRGQNVTFRCDPISEHNRLYWYRQTLGQGPEFLTYFQNEAQLEKSRLLSDRFSAERPKGSFSTLEIQRTEQGDSAMYLCASSPGQGVDQPQHFGDGTRLSIL.

A few counts support this clone. V usage is TRBV6-5 and J usage is TRBJ1-2, with D maybe TRBD1 (6 bases). The CDR3 extends over 15 amino acids. V was clipped by 3 bases and J by 1 base, with 12 bases between them. Germline CDR1 and CDR2: MNHEY and SVGAGI. CDR3 loop: CASSYDRIYNYGYTF. CDR3 nucleotides: TGTGCCAGCAGTTATGACAGGATTTATAACTATGGCTACACCTTC.

The chain joins TRBV6-5 to TRBJ2-2, with D possibly matching TRBD1 (5 bases). The CDR3 spans 15 residues. Germline CDR1 reads MNHEY; CDR2 reads SVGAGI. Trimming cost V 2 bases and J 0 bases, with 7 bases left between them. The CDR3 loop reads CASSYGHANTGELFF. The CDR3 bases are TGTGCCAGCAGTTACGGACACGCGAACACCGGGGAGCTGTTTTTT.

V gene TRBV6-5 combines with J gene TRBJ2-1; a possible D gene is TRBD2 (5 bases). The CDR3 contains 14 residues. Deletions cut 4 bases from V and 1 base from J, with 8 bases between. Looked up from germline, CDR1 is MNHEY and CDR2 is SVGAGI. CDR3 in DNA: TGTGCCAGCAGTTCACCGGGGTCCTACAATGAGCAGTTCTTC. Its protein is CASSSPGSYNEQFF.

V and J are TRBV5-1 and TRBJ2-7, with 10 positions matching TRBD2. The CDR3 is 14 amino acids. The V gene's germline CDR1 is SGHRS and CDR2 YFSETQ. Trimming took 2 bases from V and 1 from J; bases not matched to a gene: 0. The CDR3 DNA reads as TGCGCCAGCAGCTTTAGCGGGGGGTCCTACGAGCAGTACTTC. Amino acids: CASSFSGGSYEQYF.

The genes are TRBV18 and TRBJ2-7; 9 bases are shared with TRBD1. Losses at the gene ends were 3 bases for V and 0 bases for J; bases not matched to a gene: 9. This CDR3 comprises 17 residues. Germline lookup yields CDR1 KGHSH and CDR2 LQKENI. CDR3 amino acids: CASSPLAWGQGSYEQYF. Here the CDR3 DNA reads TGTGCCAGCTCACCCCTGGCTTGGGGACAGGGCTCCTACGAGCAGTACTTC.

This rearrangement joins TRBV29-1 to TRBJ1-1; the match to TRBD1 covers 7 bases. Germline trimming cut 6 bases from V and 6 bases from J; bases unmatched to any gene: 13. In germline, CDR1 is SQVTM, CDR2 ANQGSEA. The CDR3 sequence is 14 residues long. Here the CDR3 DNA reads TGCAGCGTCCCTTGGGGGTTAGGGGGCTCTGAAGCTTTCTTT. It codes for CSVPWGLGGSEAFF. Based on the CDR3 plus reference TRBV29-1 and TRBJ1-1, the full variable domain is SAVISQKPSRDICQRGTSLTIQCQVDSQVTMMFWYRQQPGQSLTLIATANQGSEATYESGFVIDKFPISRPNLTFSTLTVSNMSPEDSSIYLCSVPWGLGGSEAFFGQGTRLTVV.

The J gene is TRBJ1-6, the V gene TRBV7-8; 7 bases are shared with TRBD1. With 5 bases clipped from V and 8 bases from J, the junction kept 3 bases outside the gene matches. The germline CDR1 and CDR2 sequences are SGHVS and FQNEAQ. This CDR3 is 13 amino acids long. The CDR3 region has the DNA TGTGCCAGCAGCAGGGACAGCCATTCACCCCTCCACTTT. Translation gives CASSRDSHSPLHF.

For the CDR3, the DNA is TGTGCCAGCAGCTGGCCCGGGACAGTAGACAATGAGCAGTTCTTC. This codes for CASSWPGTVDNEQFF. This chain connects TRBV13 to TRBJ2-1; the match to TRBD1 covers 7 bases. CDR1 PRHDT and CDR2 FYEKMQ come from the germline V gene (reference sequence). This CDR3 is 15 amino acids long. The trim removed 4 bases at V and 5 bases at J, leaving 8 bases unmatched.

The CDR3 region is CASSLVGQQEAFF. The CDR3 DNA is TGTGCCAGCAGCTTAGTAGGACAGCAAGAAGCTTTCTTT. V and J are TRBV7-8 and TRBJ1-1; TRBD1 is a possible D gene (6 bases). The CDR3 consists of 13 residues. Germline values: CDR1 SGHVS, CDR2 FQNEAQ. Between the trimmed V and J ends, which lost 1 base and 8 bases, there was a span of 11 bases.

This clone was picked up a small number of times. This rearrangement joins TRBV7-3 to TRBJ2-3; 14 bases map to TRBD2. The CDR3 has 18 amino acids. The ends lost 0 bases at V and 3 bases at J; junction bases unmatched: 5. Germline loops: CDR1 SGHTA, CDR2 FQGTGA. The DNA for the CDR3 is TGTGCCAGCAGCTTAACCCCCCGACTAGCGGGGGGGACAGATACGCAGTATTTT. It specifies CASSLTPRLAGGTDTQYF.

The chain links TRBV5-1 to TRBJ2-1; tentatively, D is TRBD2 (6 bases). V lost 0 bases to trimming and J lost 9 bases, with 16 bases between them. Germline V gene data show CDR1 as SGHRS and CDR2 as YFSETQ. CDR3 size: 15 residues. DNA of the CDR3: TGCGCCAGCAGCTTGGGGACCCCGGGGGTTGGTGAGCAGTTCTTC. Protein product: CASSLGTPGVGEQFF.

V usage is TRBV5-1 and J usage is TRBJ1-5; D possibly corresponds to TRBD1 (6 bases). The CDR3 extends over 13 amino acids. Germline V gene data show CDR1 as SGHRS and CDR2 as YFSETQ. Trimming pared 0 bases from V and 9 bases from J, leaving 10 bases between. The CDR3, as DNA: TGCGCCAGCAGCTTGGAGGGGGGGAGGCCCCAGCATTTT. Protein: CASSLEGGRPQHF.

V is TRBV11-1 and J is TRBJ1-2; 7 positions agree with TRBD1. CDR1 is SGHAT, CDR2 FQDESV, per germline (reference sequence). Trimming at V came to 3 bases and at J to 2 bases, leaving 3 bases not matched to a gene. This CDR3 is built from 14 residues. The CDR3 sequence: CASSLDRLNYGYTF. CDR3 nucleotide sequence: TGTGCCAGCAGCTTGGACAGGTTGAACTATGGCTACACCTTC.

This chain joins TRBV29-1 and TRBJ2-7, with D maybe TRBD2 (5 bases). The CDR3 contains 13 residues. V lost 6 bases to trimming and J lost 2 bases, with 14 bases between them. From germline, CDR1 is SQVTM and CDR2 ANQGSEA. The CDR3 protein is CSVRTAGTYEQYF. In nucleotides, the CDR3 is TGCAGCGTCAGGACTGCGGGTACCTACGAGCAGTACTTC.

In this sample, this clone turned up a few times. The chain employs TRBV10-1 and TRBJ1-5; 8 positions match TRBD1. The germline V gene encodes CDR1 WNHNN and CDR2 SYGVQD (reference sequence). This CDR3 contains 18 residues. Losses at the gene ends were 7 bases for V and 4 bases for J; bases not matched to a gene: 18. CDR3 in amino acids: CASNFHHDRGGFNQPQHF. The CDR3 nucleotides are TGCGCCAGCAACTTTCATCACGACAGGGGAGGTTTTAATCAGCCCCAGCATTTT.

The chain is built from TRBV6-5 and TRBJ1-2, with D unresolved. Germline CDR1 reads MNHEY; CDR2 reads SVGAGI. V was trimmed by 5 bases and J by 6 bases, leaving 10 bases between them. The CDR3 runs to 12 residues. This chain's CDR3 is CASSPLSHGYTF. The DNA of the CDR3 is TGTGCCAGCAGTCCCCTTTCCCATGGCTACACCTTC.

The V and J genes are TRBV6-6 and TRBJ1-1, with D perhaps matching TRBD1 (6 bases). The germline V gene has CDR1 MNHNY and CDR2 SVGAGI (reference sequence). This CDR3 comprises 15 residues. Trimming removed 2 bases from V and 6 bases from J, with 16 bases in between. The CDR3 coding sequence is TGTGCCAGCAGTTACCCCCCAGGGGAAGACCCTGAAGCTTTCTTT. The encoded protein is CASSYPPGEDPEAFF.

The chain employs TRBV4-1 and TRBJ2-6; TRBD1 aligns across 12 bases. In germline, CDR1 is MGHRA, CDR2 YSYEKL. With 0 bases clipped from V and 0 bases from J, the junction kept 6 bases outside the gene matches. The CDR3 spans 20 residues. The DNA of the CDR3 is TGCGCCAGCAGCCAAGATAGGGGACAGGGGGCCTCCTCTGGGGCCAACGTCCTGACTTTC. This sequence encodes CASSQDRGQGASSGANVLTF.

The chain carries TRBV7-2 and TRBJ1-1, with D uncertain. The CDR3 spans 13 residues. The V gene lost 4 bases and the J gene lost 2 bases, with 8 bases spanning the gap. CDR1 is SGHTA, CDR2 FQGNSA, per germline. The CDR3 region is CASSSRTNTEAFF. CDR3 coding DNA: TGTGCCAGCAGCTCCAGAACCAACACTGAAGCTTTCTTT.

V gene TRBV5-6 combines with J gene TRBJ1-2; TRBD1 matches at 7 bases. V was clipped by 1 base and J by 2 bases; unmatched bases: 5. CDR3 size: 15 residues. Germline V gene lookup returns CDR1 SGHDT and CDR2 YYEEEE. CDR3 protein: CASSLQPGQNYGYTF. CDR3 bases: TGTGCCAGCAGCTTGCAGCCGGGACAGAACTATGGCTACACCTTC.

The sample holds a few counts of this clone. J is TRBJ1-5 and V is TRBV6-5; 8 nucleotides line up with TRBD1. CDR1 is MNHEY and CDR2 is SVGAGI in the germline V gene. This CDR3 comprises 15 residues. Trimming cost V 6 bases and J 5 bases; bases outside gene matches: 9. This chain's CDR3 is CASSLGQGGHQPQHF. Here the CDR3 DNA reads TGTGCCAGCAGCCTCGGACAGGGAGGACATCAGCCCCAGCATTTT.

This clone was counted once. The chain joins TRBV13 to TRBJ2-5, with 10 bases lining up with TRBD2. The CDR3 is made up of 15 amino acids. With V trimmed by 4 bases and J by 11 bases, 13 bases remained unmatched. Germline CDR1 reads PRHDT; CDR2 reads FYEKMQ (reference sequence). In DNA, the CDR3 is TGTGCCAGCAGCTCAACTCTAGCGGGGGTGGGTGAGCAGTACTTC. Translated, it gives CASSSTLAGVGEQYF.

J is TRBJ1-4 and V is TRBV28; 8 positions agree with TRBD1. Germline assignment: CDR1 MDHEN and CDR2 SYDVKM. The CDR3 spans 12 residues. J was trimmed by 15 bases and V by 4 bases; bases with no gene match: 7. CDR3 DNA sequence: TGTGCCAGCAGTTCGACAGGGGAGAGGATGTTTTTT. Amino acid sequence: CASSSTGERMFF.

This chain uses TRBV4-1 with TRBJ2-1; tentatively, D is TRBD2 (5 bases). The CDR3 extends over 18 amino acids. Trimming left V 3 bases short and J 8 bases short, with 26 bases between. The germline V gene has CDR1 MGHRA and CDR2 YSYEKL. The CDR3 sequence is CASSQAPGGSQVVDEQFF. The CDR3 bases are TGCGCCAGCAGCCAGGCTCCTGGCGGGTCTCAGGTGGTCGATGAGCAGTTCTTC.

J is TRBJ2-3 and V is TRBV5-6; D may be TRBD1 (5 bases). V was cut by 4 bases and J by 0 bases, with 12 bases left in between. CDR1 is SGHDT, CDR2 YYEEEE, per germline. The CDR3 extends over 15 amino acids. The CDR3 here is CASSPPRVSTDTQYF. Here the CDR3 DNA reads TGTGCCAGCAGCCCACCCAGGGTGAGCACAGATACGCAGTATTTT.